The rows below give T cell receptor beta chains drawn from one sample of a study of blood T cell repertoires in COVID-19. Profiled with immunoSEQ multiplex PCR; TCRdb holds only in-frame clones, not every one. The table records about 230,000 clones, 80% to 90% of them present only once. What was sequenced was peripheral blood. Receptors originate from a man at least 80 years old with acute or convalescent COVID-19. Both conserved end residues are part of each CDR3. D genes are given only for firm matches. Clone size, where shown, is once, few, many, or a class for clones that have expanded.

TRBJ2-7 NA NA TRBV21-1 TGTGCCAGCAGCAAAGTGAGGCGGGAGTACTACGAGCAGTACTTC CASSKVRREYYEQYF
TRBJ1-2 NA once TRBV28 TGTGCCGCGACAGGCGGGTATGGCTACACCTTC CAATGGYGYTF
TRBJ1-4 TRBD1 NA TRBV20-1 TGCAGTGCTAGTAGACAGGGGGCTGAAAAACTGTTTTTT CSASRQGAEKLFF
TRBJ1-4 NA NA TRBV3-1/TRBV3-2 TGTGCCAGCAGCCAAGATTGGGACCAGGGGAATGAAAAACTGTTTTTT CASSQDWDQGNEKLFF
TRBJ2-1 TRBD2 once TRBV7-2 TGTGCCAGCAGCTTAGCCCCTAGCGGGGGGTCCAATGAGCAGTTCTTC CASSLAPSGGSNEQFF
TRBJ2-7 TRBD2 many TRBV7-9 TGTGCCAGCAGCCTGGGAGGGGCGCTCTCCTACGAGCAGTACTTC CASSLGGALSYEQYF
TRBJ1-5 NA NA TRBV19 TGTGCCACTGGACTCGAAGCGCATCAGCCCCAGCATTTT CATGLEAHQPQHF
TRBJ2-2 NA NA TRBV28 TGTGCCAGCAGCTATACTTCGAACACCGGGGAGCTGTTTTTT CASSYTSNTGELFF
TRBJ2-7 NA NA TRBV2 TGTGCCAGCAGATGGGCCAGCGGCGAGCAGTACTTC CASRWASGEQYF
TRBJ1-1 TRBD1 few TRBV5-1 TGCGCCAGCAGCCCACAGGGGAGTTCTGAAGCTTTCTTT CASSPQGSSEAFF
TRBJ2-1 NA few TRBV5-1 TGCGCCAGCAGCTTATCCCAAGAGCAGTTCTTC CASSLSQEQFF
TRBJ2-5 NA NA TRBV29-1 TGCAGCGTGGGTCAAAAGAACGGGGAGACCCAGTACTTC CSVGQKNGETQYF
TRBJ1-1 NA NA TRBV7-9 TGTGCCAGCAGCCACCCCCCCGAGAGCACTGAAGCTTTCTTT CASSHPPESTEAFF
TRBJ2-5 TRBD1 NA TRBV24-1 TGTGCCACCAGTGGTAGGACAGGCCCCCAGTACTTC CATSGRTGPQYF
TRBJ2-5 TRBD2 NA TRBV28 TGTGCCAGCAGTTCAAGCGGGGGAGAGACCCAGTACTTC CASSSSGGETQYF
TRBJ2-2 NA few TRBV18 TGTGCCAGCTCGTCAGGGGTCACCGGGGAGCTGTTTTTT CASSSGVTGELFF
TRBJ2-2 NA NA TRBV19 TGTGCCAGTAGTATAGAGGCCATCCGAGGGGAGCTGTTTTTT CASSIEAIRGELFF
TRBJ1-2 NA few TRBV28 TGTGCCAGCAGCGGGGATTGGTATGGCTACACCTTC CASSGDWYGYTF
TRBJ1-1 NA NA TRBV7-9 TGTGCCAGCACCATAGCCCTCAGGGATGACACTGAAGCTTTCTTT CASTIALRDDTEAFF